This record looks at one TCR beta chain sequence and its context. Its antigen is still unknown. No base qualities exist here, and no much larger clone lies one base off it. TCRbeta CDR3 regions were amplified from genomic DNA by means of the immunoSEQ Assay, a bias-controlled multiplex PCR. In the original analysis: The number of nucleated cells in each sample was estimated from the amplification of reference gene primers within the assay. Sequence reads were collapsed and filtered to measure the absolute abundance of every unique TCRbeta CDR3 rearrangement. For each sample, productive Simpson clonality was calculated as the square root of Simpson's diversity index over productive rearrangements. TCRdb mirrors the immuneACCESS table, restricted to in-frame sequences. Some clones are absent from its copies; in checked studies, under half trace to an unresolved V gene, and the reason for the others is unknown. V and J calls and clone size are those listed in that table; D and trimming were worked out from the DNA. The sample data list about 150,000 clones, and 65% to 90% of these were observed just once. Of the sample, around a tenth is held by the ten largest clones.

These data come from a study of blood T cell repertoires in COVID-19 (dated by TCRdb to about 2020). Regarding the complete study: The collaborator samples originated in the United States, Italy and Spain and spanned the acute and convalescent phases of COVID-19. Nearly every sample came with metadata listing a de-identified subject ID, COVID-19 status, age in years and sex. Deeply sampled blood TCRbeta repertoires from subjects exposed to, actively infected with, or recovered from COVID-19 were included in the dataset. Samples came from the ongoing ImmuneRACE study (first 160 participants) plus 1,254 subjects from 6 global collaborators. The prospective study material was composed of cDNA or gDNA derived from T cells, B-cell-depleted T cells, or PBMCs. Where available, HLA class I and class II types were obtained from metadata supplied by the sample provider rather than from assay-based typing. The repertoires were released in a freely available public database intended as a resource for research on the immune response to SARS-CoV-2.

The study at large found these results: The quantity of clinical and demographic metadata differed by source and by participant and was supplied without curation.

The CDR3 sequence holds 17 residues, the cysteine and phenylalanine included. The kept DNA is CDR3 alone, 51 bases in frame from the first base. V sheds 0 bases and J sheds 3 bases, leaving 16 bases between their ends. Looking up the germline V gene yields CDR1 LGHNA and CDR2 YNFKEQ. Each collaborating institution followed its own protocols to collect whole blood in K2EDTA tubes. For TCRbeta analysis, collaborators shipped samples as frozen whole blood, isolated PBMCs, or DNA extracted from either of those sample types. Here the chain combines TRBV4-2 and TRBJ2-3; possibly the D gene is TRBD1, per 5 matching bases. The sample taken for sequencing was peripheral blood. This receptor was taken from a woman aged 45-65 years with acute or convalescent COVID-19. The sequenced DNA: TGTGCCAGCAGCCAAGATCAGGGCATACCCAGGACAGATACGCAGTATTTT. This yields the protein CASSQDQGIPRTDTQYF.